Listed below are T cell receptor beta chains from one sample, sequenced in a study of T cell clonotyping in hematopoietic cell transplantation. Sequencing used immunoSEQ multiplex PCR; TCRdb keeps in-frame clones, though not all of them. This repertoire shows about 36,000 clones, around nine tenths found once; its top ten account for almost 2%. The sample comprised peripheral blood mononuclear cells. These receptors originate from a woman in her 40s in good health. Some clones in this sample may be carry-over from other donors' samples. Each CDR3 is given with its conserved first and last residue. A D gene is named only where the DNA matches it firmly. A row's size may be missing; if present it is once, few, many or a size class.

d_call j_call v_call clone_size cdr3_nt cdr3_aa
. TRBJ2-2 TRBV5-1 . TGCGCCAGCAGCCCCCGCGAACGCCGGGGCACCGGGGAGCTGTTTTTT CASSPRERRGTGELFF
. TRBJ1-4 TRBV5-1 . TGCGCCAGCAGCTTGGAGGGGGGACGGACAAATGAAAAACTGTTTTTT CASSLEGGRTNEKLFF
. TRBJ2-1 TRBV19 . TGTGCCAGTAGTATTTCCTTGGCGGGCGGAAATGAGCAGTTCTTC CASSISLAGGNEQFF
TRBD1 TRBJ1-4 TRBV9 . TGTGCCAGCAGCGCCCGGGACAGATATGCAACTAATGAAAAACTGTTTTTT CASSARDRYATNEKLFF
TRBD1 TRBJ2-7 TRBV7-8 . TGTGCCAGCAGCTCCCCGGGACAGCACTACGAGCAGTACTTC CASSSPGQHYEQYF
. TRBJ2-1 TRBV25-1 . TGTGCCAGCAGTGTGAGGACCAATGAGCAGTTCTTC CASSVRTNEQFF
TRBD1 TRBJ2-5 TRBV5-1 . TGCGCCAGCAGCTTGGTAACAGGGGGACAAGAGACCCAGTACTTC CASSLVTGGQETQYF
. TRBJ2-7 TRBV28 . TGTGCCAGCAGTTTGGTTGGCTCCTACGAGCAGTACTTC CASSLVGSYEQYF
. TRBJ1-2 TRBV19 . TGTGCCAGTAAAGCGGGCGAGGGGAGACGCTACACCTTC CASKAGEGRRYTF
. TRBJ1-4 TRBV7-9 few TGTGCCAGCAGCTTAACCCCCAGGGACAAACTGTTTTTT CASSLTPRDKLFF
. TRBJ1-5 TRBV27 . TGTGCCAGCAGTACTCGGACAGAAACGGGCAATCAGCCCCAGCATTTT CASSTRTETGNQPQHF
TRBD2 TRBJ2-3 TRBV11-3 . TGTGCCAGCAGCTCCCTAGCGGGAGGGCCAGATACGCAGTATTTT CASSSLAGGPDTQYF
. TRBJ2-5 TRBV14 . TGTGCCAGCAGCCATCAACGGGGGGAGACCCAGTACTTC CASSHQRGETQYF
. TRBJ1-2 TRBV2 . TGTGCCAGCACGCGGGGGCCCGCAGGGGGCTACACCTTC CASTRGPAGGYTF
. TRBJ2-3 TRBV4-3 . TGCGCCAGCAGCCAAGATCAGGCGGAGGGTACGCAGTATTTT CASSQDQAEGTQYF
TRBD2 TRBJ2-3 TRBV7-9 once TGTGCCAGCAACCCGGGGGGGGCCGCAGATACGCAGTATTTT CASNPGGAADTQYF
. TRBJ2-3 TRBV5-1 . TGCGCCAGCAGTCGGGAGCGGGTCACAGATACGCAGTATTTT CASSRERVTDTQYF
TRBD2 TRBJ2-7 TRBV10-1 . TGCGCCAGCAGTGGGCCTCCGGGACTAGCGGGAGAGACCCACGAGCAGTACTTC CASSGPPGLAGETHEQYF
. TRBJ2-5 TRBV28 few TGTGCCAGCAGTCTATCCCCCTACCCGGGGATGGTAGAGACCCAGTACTTC CASSLSPYPGMVETQYF
TRBD1 TRBJ1-4 TRBV7-9 . TGTGCCAGCAGCAAGCCCTCCGGGACAGGGAGGTCAACTAATGAAAAACTGTTTTTT CASSKPSGTGRSTNEKLFF
. TRBJ2-3 TRBV4-1 . TGCGCCAGCAACAAAGAGGGTTCCGGGGGCCGAGATACGCAGTATTTT CASNKEGSGGRDTQYF
. TRBJ1-4 TRBV28 . TGTGCCAGCAGTTCCGGACAGTGGGAAAAACTGTTTTTT CASSSGQWEKLFF
. TRBJ1-4 TRBV30 . TGTGCCTGGAGCGGCACCGTGAATGAAAAACTGTTTTTT CAWSGTVNEKLFF
. TRBJ2-1 TRBV7-3 . TGTGCCAGCAGCTTCTTTAGCGTCGGGGAGCAGTTCTTC CASSFFSVGEQFF
TRBD2 TRBJ2-1 TRBV9 . TGTGCCAGCAGCAGCCATAGCGGGGGGAGCTCCTACAATGAGCAGTTCTTC CASSSHSGGSSYNEQFF
TRBD2 TRBJ2-7 TRBV29-1 . TGCAGCGTTGGGTTTCGTGGGGCGGGAGGAATGCGCGAGCAGTACTTC CSVGFRGAGGMREQYF
. TRBJ2-5 TRBV5-1 . TGCGCCAGCAGCTTTGCCAGCCAAGAGACCCAGTACTTC CASSFASQETQYF
. TRBJ1-1 TRBV19 once TGTGCCAGTAGTATCGGCGGGCCGAGGACTGAAGCTTTCTTT CASSIGGPRTEAFF
. TRBJ1-2 TRBV7-2 . TGTGCCAGCAGCGTACTGGGGGACTATGGCTACACCTTC CASSVLGDYGYTF
TRBD2 TRBJ2-7 TRBV6-5 . TGTGCCAGCGCCAAGCGGGAGTCCTACGAGCAGTACTTC CASAKRESYEQYF
TRBD2 TRBJ2-3 TRBV4-1 . TGCGCCAGCAGCCTTCGACTAGCTCTGGGCACAGATACGCAGTATTTT CASSLRLALGTDTQYF
. TRBJ1-1 TRBV19 . TGTGCCAGTAGTATAGAACTCGGGGGCCCAGCTTTCTTT CASSIELGGPAFF
TRBD2 TRBJ2-5 TRBV28 . TGTGCCAGCAGTTTCGGGAGGCCGGAGACCCAGTACTTC CASSFGRPETQYF
. TRBJ2-7 TRBV9 . TGTGCCAGCAGCGCCGGGCACACAGGGGGGGCCTACGAGCAGTACTTC CASSAGHTGGAYEQYF
. TRBJ1-5 TRBV9 . TGTGCCAGCAGCGTCTCAGGGGCCGGCAATCAGCCCCAGCATTTT CASSVSGAGNQPQHF
TRBD1 TRBJ2-7 TRBV7-2 . TGTGCCAGCAGCTTGACAGGGGGAATCTACGAGCAGTACTTC CASSLTGGIYEQYF
. TRBJ2-2 TRBV9 . TGTGCCAGCAGCTCGTCCGGGTGGGGGACCGGGGAGCTGTTTTTT CASSSSGWGTGELFF
TRBD2 TRBJ2-7 TRBV5-1 . TGCGCCAGCAGGCCTAGCGGGGGCTCCTACGAGCAGTACTTC CASRPSGGSYEQYF
. TRBJ2-6 TRBV19 . TGTGCCAGTAGTTCACAGAGCTCTGGGGCCAACGTCCTGACTTTC CASSSQSSGANVLTF
TRBD1 TRBJ2-6 TRBV10-3 . TGTGCCATCAGTGACAGGGGGCGGGCTGGGGCCAACGTCCTGACTTTC CAISDRGRAGANVLTF
TRBD2 TRBJ2-5 TRBV5-1 once TGCGCCAGCGGGACTAGCGGGACACAAGAGACCCAGTACTTC CASGTSGTQETQYF
. TRBJ2-5 TRBV7-9 . TGTGCCAGCAGCCGTACAGGGAGGGAGACCCAGTACTTC CASSRTGRETQYF
TRBD1 TRBJ1-4 TRBV2 . TGTGCCAGCAGCGCCGGGACAGAGAATAATGAAAAACTGTTTTTT CASSAGTENNEKLFF
. TRBJ1-4 TRBV6-1 . TGTGCCAGCAGTGGTAGGGACAAACTGTTTTTT CASSGRDKLFF
. TRBJ1-1 TRBV19 . TGTGCCAGTAGTATAGCGGGCAGGGAAAACACTGAAGCTTTCTTT CASSIAGRENTEAFF
. TRBJ2-1 TRBV27 once TGTGCCAGCAGTCTTAGCGGCCTCTCCTACAATGAGCAGTTCTTC CASSLSGLSYNEQFF
. TRBJ1-2 TRBV25-1 . TGTGCCAGCAGTGCCAGGGACAACTATGGCTACACCTTC CASSARDNYGYTF
. TRBJ1-2 TRBV28 . TGTGCCAGCAGGGAACAGGTACTTGGGCCCTATGGCTACACCTTC CASREQVLGPYGYTF
. TRBJ2-2 TRBV29-1 . TGCAGCGTTCGGGGGCTCGGCACCGGGGAGCTGTTTTTT CSVRGLGTGELFF
. TRBJ2-1 TRBV30 once TGTGCCTGGAGTGGACTAGTAGAGCAGTTCTTC CAWSGLVEQFF
. TRBJ2-2 TRBV18 . TGTGCCAGCTCACCACCGATCGGGGCGGGGAACACCGGGGAGCTGTTTTTT CASSPPIGAGNTGELFF
. TRBJ1-1 TRBV30 few TGTGCCTGGAGACGGGGCTCTCCCAACACTGAAGCTTTCTTT CAWRRGSPNTEAFF
. TRBJ2-7 TRBV29-1 . TGCAGCGTTGGGCAGGGGCAGGGGTACGAGCAGTACTTC CSVGQGQGYEQYF